What follows are 22 T cell receptor beta chains derived from one specimen sequenced in a study of T cells in Graves' hyperthyroidism and ophthalmopathy. Researchers amplified the TCR beta CDR3 regions from RNA transcripts. HTBI primers drove first-round RT-PCR of the TCR CDR3. TCRdb called the multiplex PCR reads again in MiXCR, with one record for every CDR3 protein. The table includes approximately 400,000 distinct CDR3 sequences, less than 20% detected once. Sequencing was performed on blood. These receptors originate from a man in his late teens or twenties with Graves' ophthalmopathy.

This chain links TRBV28 with TRBJ2-5; 11 bases fit TRBD2. Germline assignment: CDR1 MDHEN and CDR2 SYDVKM. The CDR3 contains 15 residues. Unmatched junction bases numbered 9, after V lost 8 bases and J lost 4 bases. The CDR3 bases are TGTGCCAGCCGGTACACTAGCGGGAGAGGAGAGACCCAGTACTTC. This sequence encodes CASRYTSGRGETQYF.

In this sample, this clonotype turned up many times. The chain combines TRBV3-1 with TRBJ1-5, with D unclear. The length of the CDR3 is 14 residues. Germline V gene lookup returns CDR1 LGHDT and CDR2 YNNKEL (reference sequence). V lost 1 base to trimming and J lost 3 bases, with 7 bases between them. CDR3: CASSQGPYNQPQHF. The CDR3 region has the DNA TGTGCCAGCAGCCAAGGACCGTACAATCAGCCCCAGCATTTT.

The CDR3 here is CASSVGVPLYGYTF. The DNA of the CDR3 is TGCGCCAGCAGTGTTGGGGTCCCCCTCTATGGCTACACCTTC. The rearrangement links TRBV10-2 to TRBJ1-2, with D hard to call. The germline V and J ends were trimmed by 4 bases and 4 bases, with 13 bases remaining between them. CDR1 WSHSY and CDR2 SAAADI come from the germline V gene. The CDR3 loop spans 14 amino acids.

In this sample, this clonotype turned up many times. V usage is TRBV10-3 and J usage is TRBJ2-7; 9 bases are shared with TRBD2. CDR1 is ENHRY, CDR2 SYGVKD, per germline. The CDR3 runs 13 residues. J lost 4 bases, V lost 6 bases, and 4 bases had no gene match. DNA for the CDR3: TGTGCCATCAGGACGACTAGCGGATACGAGCAGTACTTC. Its translation is CAIRTTSGYEQYF.

This clonotype was seen ten or more times. The chain recombines TRBV24-1 with TRBJ2-2, with D perhaps being TRBD1 or TRBD2 (5 bases each). Trimming took off 3 bases at V and 4 bases at J, with 14 bases between the two ends. CDR3 length equals 16 residues. CDR1 is KGHDR and CDR2 is SFDVKD in the germline V gene. CDR3 DNA: TGTGCCACCAGTGATCCGGGACCCACGGGCACCGGGGAGCTGTTTTTT. Protein sequence: CATSDPGPTGTGELFF.

There are a few counts of this clonotype. CDR3 protein: CSVGGAGDSGANVLTF. CDR3 DNA: TGCAGCGTTGGAGGGGCAGGGGACTCTGGGGCCAACGTCCTGACTTTC. The chain is built from TRBV29-1 and TRBJ2-6, with D possibly matching TRBD1 (6 bases). The germline V and J ends were trimmed by 4 bases and 0 bases, with 13 bases remaining between them. Germline V CDR1 and CDR2: SQVTM, ANQGSEA. The CDR3 is made up of 16 amino acids.

The V gene is TRBV13, the J gene TRBJ2-1, with 13 positions matching TRBD2. CDR3 size: 18 residues. J gave up 6 bases and V 1 base, and 9 bases lay outside the gene matches. Germline CDR1 PRHDT, CDR2 FYEKMQ (reference sequence). CDR3 sequence (DNA): TGTGCCAGCAGCTTAGAACTAGCGGGGGGGCCGCGGGCCAATGAGCAGTTCTTC. This sequence encodes CASSLELAGGPRANEQFF.

This sequence joins TRBV28 and TRBJ2-1, with D unresolved. From germline, CDR1 is MDHEN and CDR2 SYDVKM. There are 14 residues in the CDR3. V was clipped by 1 base and J by 6 bases, with 10 bases between them. The CDR3 reads CASSLSVTLNEQFF. Here the CDR3 DNA reads TGTGCCAGCAGTTTATCCGTGACTCTCAATGAGCAGTTCTTC.

This chain links TRBV5-4 with TRBJ1-6, with D hard to call. V shed 4 bases and J shed 5 bases, with 13 bases lying between them. The V gene's germline CDR1 is SGHNT and CDR2 YYREEE (reference sequence). The CDR3 covers 15 residues. The CDR3 coding sequence is TGTGCCAGCAGCAAATCGACGGGGAATAATTCACCCCTCCACTTT. Its protein is CASSKSTGNNSPLHF.

The J gene is TRBJ1-1, the V gene TRBV2; TRBD1 agrees at 12 bases. With V trimmed by 6 bases and J by 10 bases, 15 bases remained unmatched. CDR3 length: 16 amino acids. Germline V gene lookup returns CDR1 SNHLY and CDR2 FYNNEI. The CDR3 DNA reads as TGTGCCAGCAGCGCCCACCGGGACAGGGGGCAGGTATCAGCTTTCTTT. Amino acid sequence: CASSAHRDRGQVSAFF.

This clonotype has just a few counts. The CDR3 nucleotides read TGCGCCAGCAGGTTCTTAGGGGGCCCCTACGAGCAGTACTTC. This codes for CASRFLGGPYEQYF. V is TRBV5-1 and J is TRBJ2-7; 7 positions match TRBD1. Trimming cost V 5 bases and J 2 bases; bases outside gene matches: 7. The CDR3 runs 14 residues. Per the germline V gene, CDR1 is SGHRS and CDR2 is YFSETQ.

The rearrangement uses TRBV7-9 and TRBJ1-1; D is perhaps TRBD1 (6 bases). The V end was cut by 5 bases, the J end by 11 bases, with 15 bases between. The CDR3 runs 12 residues. Germline assignment: CDR1 SEHNR and CDR2 FQNEAQ (reference sequence). CDR3 residues: CASSQDREGAFF. In DNA, the CDR3 is TGTGCCAGCAGCCAGGACAGAGAGGGGGCTTTCTTT. Looking up the rest from reference TRBV7-9 and TRBJ1-1 gives the full variable domain: DTGVSQNPRHKITKRGQNVTFRCDPISEHNRLYWYRQTLGQGPEFLTYFQNEAQLEKSRLLSDRFSAERPKGSFSTLEIQRTEQGDSAMYLCASSQDREGAFFGQGTRLTVV.

V is TRBV7-2 and J is TRBJ2-7; D might be TRBD2 (7 bases). The CDR3 is 15 amino acids. Germline assignment: CDR1 SGHTA and CDR2 FQGNSA. Trimming cost V 5 bases and J 0 bases, with 14 bases left between them. Written as DNA, the CDR3 is TGTGCCAGCAGCACGGGCGGGGGCCGCTCCTACGAGCAGTACTTC. Translated: CASSTGGGRSYEQYF.

This clonotype came up a few times. This sequence joins TRBV7-3 and TRBJ2-5, with a weak D call TRBD2 (5 bases). CDR1 SGHTA and CDR2 FQGTGA come from the germline V gene. The CDR3 extends over 14 amino acids. V dropped 1 base and J dropped 4 bases, with 10 bases sitting between them. The CDR3 is CASSLNGVGETQYF. DNA of the CDR3: TGTGCCAGCAGCTTAAACGGGGTAGGAGAGACCCAGTACTTC.

This clonotype has at least ten counts. The chain joins TRBV2 to TRBJ1-4; no definite D call. The germline CDR1 and CDR2 sequences are SNHLY and FYNNEI. This CDR3 has 15 amino acids. Trimming took 6 bases from V and 2 from J, leaving 13 bases between them. CDR3 bases: TGTGCCAGCAGGATCAGTCGATCCACTAATGAAAAACTGTTTTTT. It specifies CASRISRSTNEKLFF.

This clonotype was detected only a few times. This chain uses TRBV25-1 with TRBJ2-7, with D possibly being TRBD1 (6 bases). V lost 7 bases and J 0 bases, leaving 10 bases between the germline ends. This CDR3 has 13 residues. The germline V gene has CDR1 MGHDK and CDR2 SYGVNS. The CDR3 reads CASKVGASYEQYF. As DNA, the CDR3 is TGTGCCAGCAAGGTGGGGGCCTCCTACGAGCAGTACTTC.

Turning to this clonotype: A much larger clone lies one base from this, so it may be a read error. The CDR3 loop reads CSAERGSYNEQFF. DNA for the CDR3: TGCAGTGCTGAGCGGGGCTCCTACAATGAGCAGTTCTTC. The chain is built from TRBV20-1 and TRBJ2-1, with TRBD2 matching 7 bases. V lost 5 bases and J lost 0; bases outside the gene matches: 1. Germline assignment: CDR1 DFQATT and CDR2 SNEGSKA (reference sequence). The CDR3 extends over 13 amino acids.

In its sample, this clonotype was seen many times. The rearrangement joins TRBV12-3 or TRBV12-4 to TRBJ1-1; D unclear. Deletions cut 3 bases from V and 2 bases from J, with 7 bases between. This CDR3 has 13 residues. The CDR3 spells CASSFLANTEAFF. CDR3 nucleotide sequence: TGTGCCAGCAGTTTCCTCGCAAACACTGAAGCTTTCTTT.

This clonotype occurred many times. The chain is built from TRBV5-1 and TRBJ2-7; TRBD1 agrees at 9 bases. V lost 2 bases and J lost 5; bases outside the gene matches: 8. CDR1 is SGHRS, CDR2 YFSETQ, per germline. CDR3 length: 15 residues. CDR3 nucleotides: TGCGCCAGCAGCTTCTCGGGGGACAGGGCAGACGAGCAGTACTTC. As protein: CASSFSGDRADEQYF. The whole variable domain, remainder taken from reference TRBV5-1 and TRBJ2-7, is KAGVTQTPRYLIKTRGQQVTLSCSPISGHRSVSWYQQTPGQGLQFLFEYFSETQRNKGNFPGRFSGRQFSNSRSEMNVSTLELGDSALYLCASSFSGDRADEQYFGPGTRLTVT.

This clonotype occurred many times. J is TRBJ1-2 and V is TRBV10-3, with TRBD1 matching 12 bases. CDR3 length: 15 amino acids. Germline trimming cut 3 bases from V and 6 bases from J; bases unmatched to any gene: 5. Germline CDR1 and CDR2: ENHRY and SYGVKD. The CDR3, as DNA: TGTGCCATCAGTGATTTGGGACAGGGGGCGGATGGCTACACCTTC. As protein: CAISDLGQGADGYTF.

The chain has TRBV5-1 and TRBJ1-2; TRBD1 matches at 7 bases. The CDR3 runs 14 residues. The germline V gene encodes CDR1 SGHRS and CDR2 YFSETQ. J gave up 2 bases and V 1 base, and 2 bases lay outside the gene matches. The CDR3 DNA follows: TGCGCCAGCAGCTTGATGACAGGGAACTATGGCTACACCTTC. Protein sequence: CASSLMTGNYGYTF.

The sample holds a few counts of this clonotype. The V and J genes are TRBV6-5 and TRBJ2-7, with TRBD2 matching 11 bases. CDR1 and CDR2 (germline): MNHEY, SVGAGI. This CDR3 spans 20 amino acids. The V segment lost 2 bases and the J segment 3 bases; nucleotides outside the gene matches: 18. CDR3 sequence: CASSYRGGGLAVGGYYEQYF. DNA for the CDR3: TGTGCCAGCAGTTACAGAGGGGGGGGACTAGCGGTTGGGGGGTACTACGAGCAGTACTTC.